This entry features one TCR beta chain sequence. Its target is not known. Sequenced by immunoSEQ multiplex PCR; TCRdb stores in-frame clones only, minus some. This repertoire shows 100,000 to 150,000 clones, around 86% found once; its top ten account for about 1.2%. The entry originates in a study of T cell responses to AZD1222 COVID-19 vaccine. Study-level results: Donors were largely white British and mainly female; clonal diversity was possibly underestimated.

Trimming took off 1 base at V and 4 bases at J, with 7 bases between the two ends. CDR3 size: 13 residues. Germline lookup yields CDR1 SEHNR and CDR2 FQNEAQ (reference sequence). The sequencing used peripheral blood, collected on day 0 of AZD1222 vaccination. The chain recombines TRBV7-9 with TRBJ1-2; D is unclear. This clonotype originated in an adult in good health. The CDR3, as DNA: TGTGCCAGCAGCTTAGAAAACAGCTATGGCTACACCTTC. Amino acid sequence: CASSLENSYGYTF. The variable domain in full, completed from reference TRBV7-9 and TRBJ1-2, reads DTGVSQNPRHKITKRGQNVTFRCDPISEHNRLYWYRQTLGQGPEFLTYFQNEAQLEKSRLLSDRFSAERPKGSFSTLEIQRTEQGDSAMYLCASSLENSYGYTFGSGTRLTVV.